What follows are 8 T cell receptor beta chains derived from one specimen sequenced in a study of T-cell reconstitution after alpha-beta-depleted transplantation in children. It was with unique molecular identifiers that the TCRbeta library was prepared. TCRdb re-derived calls from the PCR reads in MiXCR, one entry per CDR3 protein. The sample comprises approximately 420,000 distinct CDR3 sequences, roughly a tenth of which are singletons, and about 5% rests with the top ten. The sample in question was PBMCs from the stem cell graft donor, obtained from the stem cell graft. The receptors come from a human donor who donated a stem cell graft to a child with acute myeloid leukemia.

This chain links TRBV29-1 with TRBJ1-1; TRBD1 agrees at 8 bases. The germline CDR1 and CDR2 sequences are SQVTM and ANQGSEA. The CDR3 length is 10 residues. Trimming took 7 bases from V and 8 from J; bases not matched to a gene: 3. The CDR3 region is CSAGDREAFF. CDR3 nucleotide sequence: TGCAGCGCCGGGGACAGGGAAGCTTTCTTT.

V usage is TRBV24-1 and J usage is TRBJ2-2, with 7 bases matching TRBD2. Germline V CDR1 and CDR2: KGHDR, SFDVKD. J was trimmed by 1 base and V by 7 bases; bases with no gene match: 14. CDR3 length: 18 residues. The CDR3: CATREVPGERENTGELFF. In nucleotides, the CDR3 is TGTGCCACCAGGGAGGTTCCGGGGGAGCGGGAGAACACCGGGGAGCTGTTTTTT.

The sample holds a few counts of this clonotype. The rearrangement joins TRBV24-1 to TRBJ2-5, with TRBD1 identical over 7 bases. From germline, CDR1 is KGHDR and CDR2 SFDVKD. The J segment lost 5 bases and the V segment lost 0 bases, leaving 5 bases of the junction unmatched. The CDR3 has 15 residues. DNA of the CDR3: TGTGCCACCAGTGATTTGCTGGGACAGTTGGAGACCCAGTACTTC. Protein product: CATSDLLGQLETQYF.

The J gene is TRBJ2-5, the V gene TRBV7-8; the match to TRBD2 covers 11 bases. The CDR3 contains 16 residues. The V gene's germline CDR1 is SGHVS and CDR2 FQNEAQ. With V trimmed by 3 bases and J by 4 bases, 7 bases remained unmatched. The chain's CDR3 is CASSLLAGGLGETQYF. CDR3 nucleotide sequence: TGTGCCAGCAGCTTGCTAGCGGGAGGACTAGGAGAGACCCAGTACTTC.

This clonotype was seen many times. The rearrangement links TRBV12-3 or TRBV12-4 to TRBJ2-7; D might be TRBD2 (6 bases). The CDR3 extends over 14 amino acids. V was pared by 4 bases and J by 2 bases, with 12 bases between. CDR3 region: CASSSYGGTYEQYF. Here the CDR3 DNA reads TGTGCCAGCAGTTCCTACGGGGGTACCTACGAGCAGTACTTC.

This clonotype has at least ten counts. The chain links TRBV6-2 or TRBV6-3 to TRBJ2-1, with TRBD2 matching over 7 bases. Germline CDR1 reads MNHEY; CDR2 reads SVGEGT. The CDR3 is 16 residues long. V lost 5 bases and J lost 7; bases outside the gene matches: 14. CDR3: CASSEIRRTRSNEQFF. The CDR3 nucleotides read TGTGCCAGCAGTGAGATCCGGCGGACTAGGTCGAATGAGCAGTTCTTC.

The table lists this clonotype with a few counts. J is TRBJ1-5 and V is TRBV10-3, with unresolved D. This CDR3 region has 13 residues. Trimming pared 11 bases from V and 3 bases from J, leaving 14 bases between. Germline V gene sequence: CDR1 ENHRY, CDR2 SYGVKD. The CDR3 nucleotides read TGTGCCTCCTGTGGGGATCTCAATCAGCCCCAGCATTTT. Translation: CASCGDLNQPQHF.

V usage is TRBV5-1 and J usage is TRBJ2-1, with D perhaps TRBD2 (7 bases). Trimming stripped 4 bases from V and 5 bases from J, with 22 bases between. The V gene's germline CDR1 is SGHRS and CDR2 YFSETQ. The CDR3 covers 17 residues. DNA of the CDR3: TGCGCCAGCAGCACCTACTACCTAGGGGGGGGCAACAATGAGCAGTTCTTC. Translated: CASSTYYLGGGNNEQFF.